This T cell receptor (beta chain) came from a study of T cell responses to AZD1222 COVID-19 vaccine. General observations from the study: In a largely white British group with more females than males, clonal diversity was possibly underestimated.

CDR1 KGHSH and CDR2 LQKENI come from the germline V gene. With 3 bases removed from V and 6 bases from J, the gap between germline ends came to 3 bases. This CDR3 has 11 amino acids. To note about this clone: Its matching antigen is unknown.

TCRdb keeps only in-frame clones here, not all; method: immunoSEQ multiplex PCR. The profile covers approximately 84,000 clones, with 75% to 90% appearing a single time and more than 2% taken by the ten largest. The sample consisted of peripheral blood, taken 28 days after the second AZD1222 dose. V and J are TRBV18 and TRBJ2-1; no clear D. This clonotype was sampled from an adult who received the AZD1222 COVID-19 vaccine. The CDR3 sequence is CASSPINEQFF. CDR3 nucleotide sequence: TGTGCCAGCTCACCCATCAATGAGCAGTTCTTC.